The present TCR beta chain was sequenced within a study of CD8+CD57+ T cells in acquired aplastic anemia. Genomic DNA acted as the template from which TCR beta VDJ combination and CDR3 sequence profiling were carried out. MiXCR was run by TCRdb on the reads, yielding one entry per CDR3 protein. The sample lists 250,000 to 300,000 distinct CDR3 sequences, approximately 57% seen once, with roughly 1.2% in the top ten. This clonotype was observed a few times. A single base separates this from a much larger clone, so it may be a read error. Individuals selected for sequencing had exhibited CD8+CD57+ cell expansion on flow cytometry. Germline CDR1 and CDR2: PRHDT and FYEKMQ (reference sequence). This CDR3 is 15 amino acids long.

The rearrangement joins TRBV13 to TRBJ1-1, with 11 nucleotides matching TRBD1. The material sequenced was sorted CD4+, CD8+, or CD8+CD57+ T cells (not recorded which) from PBMCs. This clonotype was sampled from a human donor with aplastic anemia. The CDR3 nucleotides are TGTGCCAGCAGCTCCCGGGACAGGGGGAGAACTGAAGCTCTCTTT. Translated: CASSSRDRGRTEALF.